These 29 T cell receptor beta chains share one sample of origin, sequenced in a study of blood T cell repertoires in COVID-19. The method was immunoSEQ multiplex PCR; TCRdb's version includes in-frame clones alone and lacks a portion of them. Of around 92,000 clones in the sample, 65% to 85% are singletons; the top ten hold roughly 32%. The sequencing input was peripheral blood. The receptors were gathered from a woman aged 80 or over with acute or convalescent COVID-19.

In this sample, this clone turned up a few times. The rearrangement links TRBV21-1 to TRBJ1-1; whether TRBD1, the table's D call, matches the DNA was not checked. TRBV21-1 is shown as a pseudogene. The CDR3 contains 15 residues. CDR3 DNA sequence: TGTGCCAGCAGCAATCTGGACAGAGGGAACACTGAAGCTTTCTTT. This codes for CASSNLDRGNTEAFF.

CDR3 sequence (DNA): TGTGCCAGCCGGGGGGAAGGTGATTCACCCCTCCACTTT. It yields the protein CASRGEGDSPLHF. V gene TRBV21-1 combines with J gene TRBJ1-6. TRBV21-1 is tagged as a pseudogene. The CDR3 runs to 13 residues.

This clone showed up just a few times. The chain has TRBV7-8 and TRBJ2-7, with 11 bases aligning to TRBD2. The germline V gene encodes CDR1 SGHVS and CDR2 FQNEAQ. The J segment lost 1 base and the V segment lost 7 bases, leaving 6 bases of the junction unmatched. The CDR3 sequence is 15 residues long. The CDR3 protein is CASIQTSGMSYEQYF. CDR3 nucleotides: TGTGCCAGCATCCAGACTAGCGGGATGTCCTACGAGCAGTACTTC. Variable domain in full (rest from reference TRBV7-8 and TRBJ2-7): GAGVSQSPRYKVAKRGQDVALRCDPISGHVSLFWYQQALGQGPEFLTYFQNEAQLDKSGLPSDRFFAERPEGSVSTLKIQRTQQEDSAVYLCASIQTSGMSYEQYFGPGTRLTVT.

The V and J genes are TRBV7-6 and TRBJ1-2; tentatively, D is TRBD1 (6 bases). The CDR3 covers 16 residues. Trimming pared 4 bases from V and 4 bases from J, leaving 19 bases between. CDR1 and CDR2 (germline): SGHVS, FNYEAQ. The CDR3 reads CASSSMAGGAGYGYTF. CDR3 DNA: TGTGCCAGCAGCTCGATGGCGGGGGGCGCGGGCTATGGCTACACCTTC.

This clone appeared a few times. V is TRBV6-5 and J is TRBJ2-7; 7 bases align to TRBD1. J gave up 3 bases and V 6 bases, and 2 bases lay outside the gene matches. Germline V lookup: CDR1 MNHEY, CDR2 SVGAGI. The CDR3 is 12 amino acids. The CDR3 here is CASRQGSYEQYF. CDR3 bases: TGTGCCAGCAGACAGGGGAGCTACGAGCAGTACTTC.

This clone was seen a single time. The chain has TRBV5-4 and TRBJ2-2; perhaps TRBD2 as D (5 bases). Looked up from germline, CDR1 is SGHNT and CDR2 is YYREEE (reference sequence). Trimming removed 4 bases at V and 0 bases at J, with 16 bases between. This CDR3 contains 17 residues. The DNA for the CDR3 is TGTGCCAGCAGCCCGCCTAACCCGGGATCGAACACCGGGGAGCTGTTTTTT. It translates to CASSPPNPGSNTGELFF.

The chain links TRBV5-6 to TRBJ2-6, with 12 nucleotides matching TRBD1. Germline trimming cut 2 bases from V and 4 bases from J; bases unmatched to any gene: 7. Germline V lookup: CDR1 SGHDT, CDR2 YYEEEE. CDR3 length: 18 residues. CDR3 protein: CASSFWGQGAGGANVLTF. In DNA form, the CDR3 reads TGTGCCAGCAGCTTCTGGGGACAGGGGGCGGGAGGGGCCAACGTCCTGACTTTC.

The gene calls are TRBV18 and TRBJ2-1, with 11 nucleotides matching TRBD2. CDR3 length equals 17 residues. Germline-derived CDR1 and CDR2 are KGHSH and LQKENI. Trimming cost V 3 bases and J 0 bases; bases outside gene matches: 4. The CDR3 reads CASSPLTSGSSYNEQFF. The DNA for the CDR3 is TGTGCCAGCTCACCCCTCACTAGCGGGAGCTCCTACAATGAGCAGTTCTTC.

About this clone: Different DNA sequences within this sample yield the same CDR3. The rearrangement uses TRBV11-3 and TRBJ1-2; D is uncertain. CDR3 size: 13 residues. CDR1 and CDR2 from the germline V gene are SGHNT and YENEEA. Trimming left V 0 bases short and J 8 bases short, with 10 bases between. The CDR3 reads CASSLDRGYGYTF. In nucleotides, the CDR3 is TGTGCCAGCAGCTTAGATCGAGGGTACGGCTACACCTTC.

The table lists this clone with a count of one. The V call is TRBV4-3, the J call TRBJ2-3; 14 bases are shared with TRBD2. The CDR3 runs to 17 residues. Trimming took 4 bases from V and 1 from J; bases not matched to a gene: 4. CDR1 is LGHNA and CDR2 is YSLEER in the germline V gene. The CDR3 bases are TGCGCCAGCAGCCCCGGGACTAGCGGGAGTGGCACAGATACGCAGTATTTT. Residues: CASSPGTSGSGTDTQYF.

A word on this clone: Other DNA sequences in this sample translate to the same CDR3. The chain recombines TRBV5-4 with TRBJ2-2, with D possibly TRBD1 on 5 matching bases. This CDR3 comprises 14 residues. CDR1 is SGHNT and CDR2 is YYREEE in the germline V gene (reference sequence). V lost 2 bases and J lost 3, with 8 bases in between. The CDR3 nucleotides read TGTGCCAGCAGCTTTGGACAAGACACCGGGGAGCTGTTTTTT. This sequence encodes CASSFGQDTGELFF.

CDR3 amino acids: CASSLGPRGIDEKLFF. For the CDR3, the DNA is TGTGCCAGCAGCTTAGGCCCCAGGGGGATTGATGAAAAACTGTTTTTT. V usage is TRBV11-3 and J usage is TRBJ1-4; TRBD1 matches at 7 bases. CDR1 and CDR2 from the germline V gene are SGHNT and YENEEA. The V gene end was trimmed by 1 base and the J gene end by 6 bases; junction bases not matched to a gene: 8. The CDR3 covers 16 residues.

The chain uses TRBV7-9 and TRBJ2-3; 9 bases line up with TRBD1. Trimming at V came to 10 bases and at J to 5 bases, leaving 4 bases not matched to a gene. The germline V gene has CDR1 SEHNR and CDR2 FQNEAQ (reference sequence). The CDR3 loop spans 12 amino acids. For the CDR3, the DNA is TGTGCCACCGGACAGGGGAGAGATACGCAGTATTTT. Translation: CATGQGRDTQYF.

V and J are TRBV19 and TRBJ2-2; 7 bases fit TRBD1. This CDR3 is 14 amino acids long. V trimming: 6 bases; J trimming: 6 bases; junction bases outside the gene matches: 7. Germline V lookup: CDR1 LNHDA, CDR2 SQIVND (reference sequence). CDR3 coding DNA: TGTGCCAGTAGCCCAACAGGGGCCCCCGGGGAGCTGTTTTTT. This codes for CASSPTGAPGELFF.

The chain joins TRBV3-1 (or the pseudogene TRBV3-2) to TRBJ2-7; perhaps TRBD1 as D (5 bases). Germline CDR1 is LGHDT and CDR2 is YNNKEL (reference sequence). Trimming left V 4 bases short and J 2 bases short, with 12 bases between. CDR3 length equals 14 residues. The CDR3 bases are TGTGCCAGCAGCCCACAGGCTGACGCCTACGAGCAGTACTTC. It yields the protein CASSPQADAYEQYF.

This chain joins TRBV28 and TRBJ1-2; 11 bases are a match to TRBD1. Germline lookup yields CDR1 MDHEN and CDR2 SYDVKM. With 9 bases clipped from V and 8 bases from J, the junction kept 8 bases outside the gene matches. The CDR3 extends over 13 amino acids. DNA of the CDR3: TGTGCCAGTCAACCGGGACAGGGGGGCGGCTACACCTTC. Translating gives CASQPGQGGGYTF.

The chain uses TRBV4-1 and TRBJ1-5, with TRBD1 as a possible D gene (6 bases). This CDR3 has 16 amino acids. Trimming removed 0 bases at V and 5 bases at J, with 14 bases between. Looked up from germline, CDR1 is MGHRA and CDR2 is YSYEKL. The CDR3 DNA reads as TGCGCCAGCAGCCAAGATAGCCAGGGGTCGGATCAGCCCCAGCATTTT. It is translated as CASSQDSQGSDQPQHF.

J is TRBJ1-1 and V is TRBV11-2; 9 nucleotides match TRBD1. Germline V gene lookup returns CDR1 SGHAT and CDR2 FQNNGV. V lost 5 bases, J lost 10 bases, and 5 bases stayed unmatched. CDR3 length: 12 residues. CDR3 bases: TGTGCCAGCAGCAGGGACAGGGAGGCAGCTTTCTTT. Its protein product is CASSRDREAAFF.

The chain uses TRBV5-1 and TRBJ2-7; 7 bases map to TRBD1. Germline V gene data show CDR1 as SGHRS and CDR2 as YFSETQ. Germline trimming cut 3 bases from V and 4 bases from J; bases unmatched to any gene: 1. The CDR3 totals 12 residues. CDR3 nucleotide sequence: TGCGCCAGCAGCTCGGACAGGTACGAGCAGTACTTC. Translation: CASSSDRYEQYF. The full variable domain, its missing parts supplied by reference TRBV5-1 and TRBJ2-7, is KAGVTQTPRYLIKTRGQQVTLSCSPISGHRSVSWYQQTPGQGLQFLFEYFSETQRNKGNFPGRFSGRQFSNSRSEMNVSTLELGDSALYLCASSSDRYEQYFGPGTRLTVT.

This chain joins TRBV11-3 and TRBJ1-1, with 7 bases that match TRBD1. The J segment lost 4 bases and the V segment lost 1 base, leaving 6 bases of the junction unmatched. The length of the CDR3 is 15 residues. Per the germline V gene, CDR1 is SGHNT and CDR2 is YENEEA. This CDR3 is CASSLGGGAGTEAFF. The CDR3 DNA reads as TGTGCCAGCAGCTTAGGAGGGGGCGCCGGCACTGAAGCTTTCTTT.

The rearrangement joins TRBV10-3 to TRBJ1-2, with D tentatively TRBD1 (5 bases). The germline CDR1 and CDR2 sequences are ENHRY and SYGVKD. Trimming shortened V by 2 bases and J by 6 bases, and 10 bases separated the two germline ends. The CDR3 is made up of 13 amino acids. CDR3 nucleotides: TGTGCCATCAGTGAGACCAGGGAGGATGGCTACACCTTC. This sequence encodes CAISETREDGYTF.

This chain links TRBV10-1 with TRBJ2-7; 10 bases fit TRBD2. Trimming cost V 2 bases and J 4 bases; bases outside gene matches: 8. CDR1 is WNHNN and CDR2 is SYGVQD in the germline V gene (reference sequence). This CDR3 comprises 16 residues. The CDR3 reads CASSESPSGREYEQYF. For the CDR3, the DNA is TGCGCCAGCAGTGAGAGCCCTAGCGGGAGAGAATACGAGCAGTACTTC.

The V gene is TRBV7-8, the J gene TRBJ2-5; tentatively, D is TRBD1 (5 bases). This CDR3 spans 13 amino acids. Per the germline V gene, CDR1 is SGHVS and CDR2 is FQNEAQ. V dropped 1 base and J dropped 4 bases, with 7 bases sitting between them. The DNA for the CDR3 is TGTGCCAGCAGCTTAGGGGGCGGAGAGACCCAGTACTTC. This codes for CASSLGGGETQYF.

V gene TRBV19 combines with J gene TRBJ2-1; 10 bases line up with TRBD1. This CDR3 is 12 amino acids long. CDR1 and CDR2 (germline): LNHDA, SQIVND (reference sequence). The junction had 3 bases not matched to a gene; V was cut back by 9 bases and J by 7 bases. The CDR3 bases are TGTGCCAGCCGGGACAGGGGAAATGAGCAGTTCTTC. This sequence encodes CASRDRGNEQFF.

The DNA of the CDR3 is TGTGCCAGCTCACCCCCGGGACTAGCGGGAGCTACCTACAATGAGCAGTTCTTC. The encoded protein is CASSPPGLAGATYNEQFF. The chain links TRBV18 to TRBJ2-1, with TRBD2 identical over 14 bases. Germline CDR1 reads KGHSH; CDR2 reads LQKENI. V was clipped by 3 bases and J by 2 bases; unmatched bases: 6. The CDR3 contains 18 residues.

This chain uses TRBV28 with TRBJ2-3, with D maybe TRBD2 (5 bases). The length of the CDR3 is 15 residues. Trimming took 2 bases from V and 2 from J, leaving 11 bases between them. Germline V gene lookup returns CDR1 MDHEN and CDR2 SYDVKM. The CDR3: CASSLEAGYTDTQYF. CDR3 DNA sequence: TGTGCCAGCAGTTTAGAGGCGGGCTACACAGATACGCAGTATTTT.

The chain employs TRBV12-3 or TRBV12-4 and TRBJ1-5; D is unclear. This CDR3 contains 13 residues. Deletions cut 2 bases from V and 6 bases from J, with 8 bases between. DNA of the CDR3: TGTGCCAGCAGTTTACGGGAGGGTCAGCCCCAGCATTTT. Translation: CASSLREGQPQHF.

This rearrangement joins TRBV7-2 to TRBJ2-1; 7 nucleotides agree with TRBD2. Trimming removed 2 bases from V and 4 bases from J; junction bases left unmatched: 8. The CDR3 contains 16 residues. CDR1 and CDR2 (germline): SGHTA, FQGNSA. The CDR3 nucleotides read TGTGCCAGCAGCTTATCTCCAGCGGGGTTTTACAATGAGCAGTTCTTC. Amino acid sequence: CASSLSPAGFYNEQFF.

This clone occurred a few times. V is TRBV1 and J is TRBJ2-1; the D call TRBD2 from the table was never checked on the DNA. TRBV1 is described as a pseudogene. The CDR3 loop spans 17 amino acids. The chain's CDR3 is CTSSRVGGLAGAVEQFF. CDR3 nucleotides: TGCACCAGCAGCCGAGTGGGAGGTCTAGCGGGAGCCGTTGAGCAGTTCTTC.